This T cell receptor beta chain is drawn from a study of PD-1 blockade in mismatch repair-deficient tumors. Study-level points and caveats: Rapid post-treatment expansion, then contraction, generally preceding radiologic response, marked tumor-resident clones.

Mismatch repair deficiency was confirmed in all patients, by PCR or immunohistochemistry. TCRs were sequenced from three patients responding to pembrolizumab. Data came from immunoSEQ multiplex PCR; TCRdb stores just in-frame clones and leaves some out. Here the sample spans roughly 50,000 clones, over 65% being singletons. V was clipped by 6 bases and J by 1 base; unmatched bases: 6. Per germline, CDR1 ENHRY and CDR2 SYGVKD. CDR3 length: 15 amino acids. This clone is a singleton in its sample. Its target is unknown. This chain joins TRBV10-3 and TRBJ2-3; 8 nucleotides match TRBD2. Here the sequenced sample was peripheral blood, taken 4 weeks after starting pembrolizumab. The receptor comes from an adult with mismatch repair-deficient cancer. CDR3 protein: CAIRSAGARTDTQYF. CDR3 DNA: TGTGCCATCAGATCAGCGGGAGCCCGCACAGATACGCAGTATTTT.